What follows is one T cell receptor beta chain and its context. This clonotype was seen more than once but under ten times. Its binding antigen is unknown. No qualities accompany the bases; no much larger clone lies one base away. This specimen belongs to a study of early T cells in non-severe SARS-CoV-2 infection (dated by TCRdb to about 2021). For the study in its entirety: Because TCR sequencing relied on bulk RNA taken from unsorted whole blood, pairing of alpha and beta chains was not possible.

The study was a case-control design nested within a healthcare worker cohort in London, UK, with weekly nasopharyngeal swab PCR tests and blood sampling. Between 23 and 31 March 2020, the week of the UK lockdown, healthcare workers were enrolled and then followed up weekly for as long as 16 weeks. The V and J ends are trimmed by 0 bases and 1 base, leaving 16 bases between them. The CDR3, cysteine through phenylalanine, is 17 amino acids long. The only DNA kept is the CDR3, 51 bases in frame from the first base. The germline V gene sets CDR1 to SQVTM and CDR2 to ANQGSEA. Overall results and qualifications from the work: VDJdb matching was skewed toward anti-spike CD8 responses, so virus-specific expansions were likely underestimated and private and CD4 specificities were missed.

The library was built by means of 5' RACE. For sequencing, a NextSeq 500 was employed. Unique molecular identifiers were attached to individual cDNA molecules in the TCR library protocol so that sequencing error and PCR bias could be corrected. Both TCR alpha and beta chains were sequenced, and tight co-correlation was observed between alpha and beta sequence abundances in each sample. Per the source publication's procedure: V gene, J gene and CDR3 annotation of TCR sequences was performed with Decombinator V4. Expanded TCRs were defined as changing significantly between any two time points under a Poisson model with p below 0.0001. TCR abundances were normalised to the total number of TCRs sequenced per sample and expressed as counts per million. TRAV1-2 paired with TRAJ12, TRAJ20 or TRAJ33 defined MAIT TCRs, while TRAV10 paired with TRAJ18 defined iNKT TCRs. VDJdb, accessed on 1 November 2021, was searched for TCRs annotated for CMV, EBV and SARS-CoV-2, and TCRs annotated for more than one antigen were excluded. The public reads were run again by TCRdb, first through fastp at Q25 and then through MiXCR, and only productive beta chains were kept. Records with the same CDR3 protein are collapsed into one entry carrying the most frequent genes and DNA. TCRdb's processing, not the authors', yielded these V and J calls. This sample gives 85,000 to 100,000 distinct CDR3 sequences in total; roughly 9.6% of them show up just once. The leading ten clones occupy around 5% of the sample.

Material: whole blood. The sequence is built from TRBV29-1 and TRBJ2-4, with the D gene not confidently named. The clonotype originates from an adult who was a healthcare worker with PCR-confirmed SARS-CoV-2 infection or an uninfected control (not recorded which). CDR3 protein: CSVEDQASWPAKNIQYF. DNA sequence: TGCAGCGTTGAAGATCAGGCCTCCTGGCCGGCCAAAAACATTCAGTACTTC.